The 23 T cell receptor beta chains below all came from one sample that was sequenced in a study of shared clonotypes between healthy human individuals. Using immunoSEQ multiplex PCR, the repertoire was profiled, and TCRdb retains in-frame clones only, with some absent. This table has millions of clones, around 95% appearing once. The sample was naive CD4+ T cells sorted from blood. As to subset: CD45RA+ positively selected. Every receptor here comes from a man aged 18 to 29 in good health.

The chain employs TRBV2 and TRBJ2-7; 11 bases are a match to TRBD2. The J segment lost 2 bases and the V segment lost 0 bases, leaving 3 bases of the junction unmatched. From germline, CDR1 is SNHLY and CDR2 FYNNEI. The CDR3 runs to 16 residues. CDR3: CASSEAPLAGAYEQYF. CDR3 sequence (DNA): TGTGCCAGCAGTGAAGCCCCACTAGCGGGGGCCTACGAGCAGTACTTC.

The CDR3 here is CSLTKYNEQFF. The CDR3 region has the DNA TGCAGTCTAACTAAGTACAATGAGCAGTTCTTC. This chain uses TRBV20-1 with TRBJ2-1; no clear D. Germline loops: CDR1 DFQATT, CDR2 SNEGSKA (reference sequence). V lost 8 bases and J 4 bases, leaving 9 bases between the germline ends. The CDR3 has 11 amino acids.

This chain links TRBV5-6 with TRBJ2-1; D gene unclear. The CDR3 runs 15 residues. Germline V CDR1 and CDR2: SGHDT, YYEEEE. The V and J ends lost 1 base and 0 bases respectively, with 8 bases between them. The CDR3 coding sequence is TGTGCCAGCAGCTTGAAACAGAACTCCTACAATGAGCAGTTCTTC. Encoded protein: CASSLKQNSYNEQFF.

The CDR3 bases are TGTGCCAGCAGCTTAGGAGGAGGACTAGCCGAGACCCAGTACTTC. It encodes CASSLGGGLAETQYF. V gene TRBV7-9 combines with J gene TRBJ2-5, with 8 bases aligning to TRBD2. The CDR3 is 15 residues long. Germline V gene lookup returns CDR1 SEHNR and CDR2 FQNEAQ (reference sequence). V lost 1 base, J lost 5 bases, and 6 bases stayed unmatched.

CDR3 residues: CASSILPRTSGAVDEQFF. In DNA form, the CDR3 reads TGCGCCAGCAGCATTCTTCCAAGGACTAGCGGGGCTGTCGATGAGCAGTTCTTC. The chain combines TRBV5-1 with TRBJ2-1; TRBD2 agrees at 12 bases. The germline V gene has CDR1 SGHRS and CDR2 YFSETQ. Unmatched junction bases numbered 16, after V lost 4 bases and J lost 8 bases. The CDR3 is made up of 18 amino acids.

The chain has TRBV5-1 and TRBJ1-5, with D maybe TRBD1 (5 bases). Germline CDR1 and CDR2: SGHRS and YFSETQ. Trimming removed 3 bases from V and 4 bases from J, with 11 bases in between. The CDR3 has 14 amino acids. The CDR3 here is CASSYQGLNQPQHF. As DNA, the CDR3 is TGCGCCAGCAGCTATCAGGGACTTAATCAGCCCCAGCATTTT. The entire variable domain, with the rest obtained from reference TRBV5-1 and TRBJ1-5, is as follows: KAGVTQTPRYLIKTRGQQVTLSCSPISGHRSVSWYQQTPGQGLQFLFEYFSETQRNKGNFPGRFSGRQFSNSRSEMNVSTLELGDSALYLCASSYQGLNQPQHFGDGTRLSIL.

This sequence joins TRBV9 and TRBJ1-1, with 7 bases matching TRBD1. CDR3 length: 15 residues. Germline assignment: CDR1 SGDLS and CDR2 YYNGEE. The J segment lost 3 bases and the V segment lost 2 bases, leaving 7 bases of the junction unmatched. The CDR3 sequence is CASSVTGLWDTEAFF. The CDR3 bases are TGTGCCAGCAGCGTGACAGGGTTGTGGGACACTGAAGCTTTCTTT.

Worth noting for this clone: Within the sample, other DNA sequences also encode this same CDR3. The chain joins TRBV5-1 to TRBJ1-6; D is uncertain. Germline assignment: CDR1 SGHRS and CDR2 YFSETQ. V was trimmed by 0 bases and J by 5 bases, leaving 6 bases between them. The CDR3 totals 14 residues. Here the CDR3 DNA reads TGCGCCAGCAGCTTGGACCCGAATAATTCACCCCTCCACTTT. Translated: CASSLDPNNSPLHF.

The genes are TRBV18 and TRBJ1-1; D remains ambiguous. V lost 6 bases and J lost 9, with 17 bases in between. Germline V gene sequence: CDR1 KGHSH, CDR2 LQKENI. CDR3 size: 13 residues. The CDR3 loop reads CASSPTPDSQAFF. The CDR3 bases are TGTGCCAGCTCCCCTACCCCCGACTCCCAAGCTTTCTTT.

The chain employs TRBV5-1 and TRBJ2-3; TRBD2 aligns across 12 bases. The trim removed 4 bases at V and 6 bases at J, leaving 3 bases unmatched. CDR1 is SGHRS, CDR2 YFSETQ, per germline. There are 14 residues in the CDR3. In DNA, the CDR3 is TGCGCCAGCAGCGTAGGACTAGCGGGGGATACGCAGTATTTT. It specifies CASSVGLAGDTQYF.

The chain uses TRBV5-1 and TRBJ1-2, with TRBD1 identical over 8 bases. In germline, CDR1 is SGHRS, CDR2 YFSETQ. The CDR3 runs 17 residues. V shed 0 bases and J 3 bases; nucleotides not matched to a gene: 10. CDR3 sequence reads: CASSLAGTGTKYYGYTF. The CDR3, as DNA: TGCGCCAGCAGCTTGGCCGGGACAGGAACAAAATACTATGGCTACACCTTC.

This clone has a single count. The chain is built from TRBV5-1 and TRBJ1-1, with D hard to call. CDR1 and CDR2 from the germline V gene are SGHRS and YFSETQ. The ends were cut back, 0 bases at V and 7 bases at J, with 10 bases in the middle. This CDR3 spans 13 amino acids. CDR3: CASSLDGLFEAFF. CDR3 DNA sequence: TGCGCCAGCAGCTTGGATGGGCTTTTTGAAGCTTTCTTT. Variable domain in full (rest from reference TRBV5-1 and TRBJ1-1): KAGVTQTPRYLIKTRGQQVTLSCSPISGHRSVSWYQQTPGQGLQFLFEYFSETQRNKGNFPGRFSGRQFSNSRSEMNVSTLELGDSALYLCASSLDGLFEAFFGQGTRLTVV.

The chain uses TRBV15 and TRBJ1-2, with TRBD1 as a possible D gene (6 bases). V lost 0 bases to trimming and J lost 8 bases, with 16 bases between them. CDR1 and CDR2 (germline): LNHNV, YYDKDF (reference sequence). The CDR3 consists of 15 residues. The DNA of the CDR3 is TGTGCCACCAGCAGAGATGGGCACAGGGTGGAGGGCTACACCTTC. It yields the protein CATSRDGHRVEGYTF.

This chain joins TRBV11-3 and TRBJ2-3; D perhaps matches TRBD1 (6 bases). The germline V and J ends were trimmed by 4 bases and 0 bases, with 17 bases remaining between them. CDR1 is SGHNT, CDR2 YENEEA, per germline. CDR3 length: 17 amino acids. The CDR3 loop reads CASSSGDRAKSTDTQYF. The CDR3 DNA follows: TGTGCCAGCAGCTCAGGGGATCGGGCGAAGAGCACAGATACGCAGTATTTT.

The genes are TRBV6-5 and TRBJ1-1; possible D gene TRBD1, 6 bases. Germline CDR1 MNHEY, CDR2 SVGAGI. V gave up 11 bases and J gave up 5 bases, with 15 bases separating them. This CDR3 is 12 amino acids long. This CDR3 reads CACERGETEAFF. In DNA, the CDR3 is TGTGCCTGCGAAAGGGGGGAGACTGAAGCTTTCTTT.

The rearrangement uses TRBV6-1 and TRBJ2-7, with TRBD2 matching 7 bases. This CDR3 has 15 residues. J gave up 1 base and V 0 bases, and 3 bases lay outside the gene matches. Germline lookup yields CDR1 MNHNS and CDR2 SASEGT. CDR3 bases: TGTGCCAGCAGTGAAGCCGGGGGGAAATCCTACGAGCAGTACTTC. It specifies CASSEAGGKSYEQYF.

This sequence joins TRBV7-2 and TRBJ2-1, with D hard to call. Germline values: CDR1 SGHTA, CDR2 FQGNSA. Trimming pared 3 bases from V and 9 bases from J, leaving 12 bases between. The CDR3 runs to 13 residues. CDR3 residues: CASSFPSMGEQFF. For the CDR3, the DNA is TGTGCCAGCAGCTTCCCCTCGATGGGTGAGCAGTTCTTC. Using reference TRBV7-2 and TRBJ2-1 for the parts outside the CDR3, the full variable domain is GAGVSQSPSNKVTEKGKDVELRCDPISGHTALYWYRQSLGQGLEFLIYFQGNSAPDKSGLPSDRFSAERTGGSVSTLTIQRTQQEDSAVYLCASSFPSMGEQFFGPGTRLTVL.

The V call is TRBV6-1, the J call TRBJ2-1; a possible D gene is TRBD2 (6 bases). This CDR3 is built from 14 residues. Germline V lookup: CDR1 MNHNS, CDR2 SASEGT. Between the trimmed V and J ends, which lost 7 bases and 0 bases, there was a span of 10 bases. The CDR3 DNA sequence: TGTGCCAGCATCCGGGGGAGCTCCTACAATGAGCAGTTCTTC. Its protein product is CASIRGSSYNEQFF.

This chain connects TRBV28 to TRBJ1-1, with TRBD1 matching over 10 bases. CDR1 and CDR2 (germline): MDHEN, SYDVKM. CDR3 length: 16 amino acids. After removal of 6 bases from V and 2 bases from J, the junction contained 9 bases not matched to a gene. CDR3 nucleotides: TGTGCCAGCAGCCTAACCCCGACAGGGGGCAACACTGAAGCTTTCTTT. This codes for CASSLTPTGGNTEAFF.

This clone was seen once. This chain uses TRBV19 with TRBJ2-1; a possible D gene is TRBD2 (6 bases). The CDR3 totals 14 residues. V lost 7 bases to trimming and J lost 7 bases, with 17 bases between them. The germline CDR1 and CDR2 sequences are LNHDA and SQIVND (reference sequence). For the CDR3, the DNA is TGTGCCAGTAAAGTGGCGGGGCGGCAGAATGAGCAGTTCTTC. This translates into CASKVAGRQNEQFF.

J is TRBJ2-3 and V is TRBV7-9, with 8 bases identical to TRBD1. This CDR3 comprises 15 residues. The ends lost 2 bases at V and 6 bases at J; junction bases unmatched: 7. The germline V gene encodes CDR1 SEHNR and CDR2 FQNEAQ (reference sequence). The DNA for the CDR3 is TGTGCCAGCAGCTTAAACGGACAGGGTTTGGATACGCAGTATTTT. As protein: CASSLNGQGLDTQYF.

The chain has TRBV10-3 and TRBJ2-3; D call uncertain. The germline CDR1 and CDR2 sequences are ENHRY and SYGVKD. The V gene lost 3 bases and the J gene lost 4 bases, with 5 bases spanning the gap. The CDR3 spans 12 residues. The CDR3 nucleotides are TGTGCCATCAGTGAAACTCCAGATACGCAGTATTTT. Amino acid sequence: CAISETPDTQYF.

The V and J genes are TRBV19 and TRBJ1-6; TRBD1 agrees at 7 bases. Germline CDR1 LNHDA, CDR2 SQIVND (reference sequence). V lost 5 bases, J lost 7 bases, and 5 bases stayed unmatched. This CDR3 has 14 residues. CDR3 DNA sequence: TGTGCCAGTAGTCAGGGGGGGAGGAATTCACCCCTCCACTTT. Amino acids: CASSQGGRNSPLHF.